The clone carrying this TCR beta chain showed up many times. TCRdb used MiXCR to reprocess the 5' RACE reads, holding one entry per CDR3 protein. The table includes tens of thousands of distinct CDR3 sequences, approximately 9% detected once. This entry comes from a study of early T cells in non-severe SARS-CoV-2 infection. Per germline, CDR1 SEHNR and CDR2 FQNEAQ (reference sequence). V gave up 4 bases and J gave up 6 bases, with 18 bases separating them. The CDR3 spans 16 residues. The source was whole blood, collected at baseline. The chain combines TRBV7-9 with TRBJ2-2; a weak D match, TRBD2 (5 bases). The source of this sequence is an adult who was a healthcare worker with PCR-confirmed SARS-CoV-2 infection or an uninfected control (not recorded which). CDR3 protein: CASSSPLGSGAGELFF. CDR3 in DNA: TGTGCCAGCAGCTCCCCCCTTGGGAGTGGGGCCGGGGAGCTGTTTTTT.